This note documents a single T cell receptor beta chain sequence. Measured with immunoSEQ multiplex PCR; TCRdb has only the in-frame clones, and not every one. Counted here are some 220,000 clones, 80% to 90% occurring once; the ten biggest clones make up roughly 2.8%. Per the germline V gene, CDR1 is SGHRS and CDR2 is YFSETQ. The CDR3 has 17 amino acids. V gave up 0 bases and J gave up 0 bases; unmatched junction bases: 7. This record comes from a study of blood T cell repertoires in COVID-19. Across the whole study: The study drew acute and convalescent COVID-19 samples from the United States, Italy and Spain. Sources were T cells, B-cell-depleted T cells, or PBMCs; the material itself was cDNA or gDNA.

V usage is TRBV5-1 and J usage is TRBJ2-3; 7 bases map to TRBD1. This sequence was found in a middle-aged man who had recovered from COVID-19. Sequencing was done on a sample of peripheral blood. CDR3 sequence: CASSLGLTGLSTDTQYF. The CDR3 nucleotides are TGCGCCAGCAGCTTGGGTCTGACAGGGCTTAGCACAGATACGCAGTATTTT.